The TCR beta chain under discussion was sequenced for a study of radiotherapy plus CTLA-4 blockade in lung cancer. Study at large: Among patients, 15% to 20% showed objective responses, and 30% to 35% had disease control.

Trimming stripped 0 bases from V and 9 bases from J, with 13 bases between. The germline V gene has CDR1 SGHRS and CDR2 YFSETQ. The length of the CDR3 is 14 residues. Points from the study as a whole: In blood, after radiotherapy plus ipilimumab, tumor-derived TCR clones expanded. Increased serum interferon-beta after radiation also reportedly predicted response strongly.

Enrolled patients, whose metastatic non-small-cell lung cancer was chemo-refractory, received focal radiation plus CTLA-4 blockade with ipilimumab. Profiled with immunoSEQ multiplex PCR; TCRdb holds only in-frame clones, not every one. The sample contains roughly 62,000 clones, roughly 77% of which appear only once. On this clone: Its antigen is not known.

This clonotype was sampled from a human donor with non-small cell lung cancer who had a complete response to radiotherapy plus ipilimumab. The source material was peripheral blood, sampled from a patient treated with radiotherapy plus ipilimumab. The V gene is TRBV5-1, the J gene TRBJ2-4, with D unresolved. The CDR3 is CASSLGLQLGIQYF. CDR3 nucleotide sequence: TGCGCCAGCAGCTTGGGACTCCAATTAGGCATTCAGTACTTC.